Below are 13 T cell receptor beta chains sequenced from a single sample in a study of sequential checkpoint blockade in melanoma. Treatment here: randomized to nivolumab then ipilimumab (arm A) or the reverse (arm B). The data were produced by immunoSEQ multiplex PCR, yet TCRdb's version contains in-frame clones alone and is incomplete. The sample has fewer than 3,000 clones; approximately 25% are singletons. The material sequenced was tumor tissue (inferred from file names), taken from a patient given nivolumab and ipilimumab in sequence. Every receptor here comes from a human donor with melanoma.

Only a few counts were recorded for this clone. The chain employs TRBV11-3 and TRBJ1-5; the match to TRBD1 covers 10 bases. There are 16 residues in the CDR3. V lost 4 bases to trimming and J lost 11 bases; unmatched junction nucleotides: 14. In germline, CDR1 is SGHNT, CDR2 YENEEA. The CDR3 sequence: CASSSGTGEVFGAQHF. CDR3 bases: TGTGCCAGCAGCTCCGGGACAGGGGAGGTGTTCGGGGCCCAGCATTTT.

This clone was seen more than once but under ten times. This chain joins TRBV15 and TRBJ2-7; TRBD1 aligns across 7 bases. V lost 0 bases, J lost 4 bases, and 6 bases stayed unmatched. Germline CDR1 is LNHNV and CDR2 is YYDKDF (reference sequence). CDR3 size: 15 residues. In DNA form, the CDR3 reads TGTGCCACCAGCAGAGATAGGGGGCACCTTTACGAGCAGTACTTC. Amino acid sequence: CATSRDRGHLYEQYF.

In its sample, this clone was seen a few times. The chain has TRBV25-1 and TRBJ2-7; D may be TRBD2 (7 bases). Looked up from germline, CDR1 is MGHDK and CDR2 is SYGVNS. The CDR3 loop spans 14 amino acids. Deletions cut 6 bases from V and 3 bases from J, with 15 bases between. The CDR3 coding sequence is TGTGCCAGCAGCCCGGGGGGCCATATCTACGAGCAGTACTTC. Its translation is CASSPGGHIYEQYF.

The CDR3 spells CASSGVLALINTEAFF. In DNA form, the CDR3 reads TGTGCCAGCAGCGGGGTTCTCGCATTAATCAACACTGAAGCTTTCTTT. The chain has TRBV6-8 and TRBJ1-1; no reliable D call. The V and J ends lost 6 bases and 2 bases respectively, with 19 bases between them. The CDR3 has 16 residues. Germline values: CDR1 MNHGY, CDR2 SAAAGT.

The chain links TRBV25-1 to TRBJ1-2; possible D gene TRBD1, 5 bases. Trimming shortened V by 0 bases and J by 8 bases, and 22 bases separated the two germline ends. The CDR3 is 17 amino acids. Germline lookup yields CDR1 MGHDK and CDR2 SYGVNS. The CDR3 DNA follows: TGTGCCAGCAGTGAATATAGGGCCGGAGGGGTTAAAGGGGGCTACACCTTC. Encoded protein: CASSEYRAGGVKGGYTF.

The V and J genes are TRBV25-1 and TRBJ2-5; maybe TRBD2 (6 bases). This CDR3 is 13 amino acids long. V lost 6 bases to trimming and J lost 6 bases, with 14 bases between them. Germline CDR1 reads MGHDK; CDR2 reads SYGVNS. This CDR3 is CASSFGSAKTQYF. DNA for the CDR3: TGTGCCAGCAGCTTCGGGAGCGCAAAGACCCAGTACTTC.

This clone was detected only a few times. This chain uses TRBV7-6 with TRBJ2-3; D remains unclear. The V end lost 3 bases, the J end lost 0 bases, and 13 bases lay between the germline ends. The CDR3 spans 16 residues. CDR1 SGHVS and CDR2 FNYEAQ come from the germline V gene. The CDR3 region is CASSFQPDGSTDTQYF. CDR3 nucleotides: TGTGCCAGCAGCTTCCAACCCGACGGAAGCACAGATACGCAGTATTTT.

Relative to its sample, this clone is medium-sized. This chain connects TRBV11-3 to TRBJ1-5, with a possible D match to TRBD1 (5 bases). This CDR3 region has 15 residues. Deletions cut 5 bases from V and 3 bases from J, with 14 bases between. The V gene's germline CDR1 is SGHNT and CDR2 YENEEA. This chain's CDR3 is CASSPGAGSNQPQHF. In DNA, the CDR3 is TGTGCCAGCAGCCCTGGGGCAGGGTCCAATCAGCCCCAGCATTTT.

This clone was detected a few times. The J gene is TRBJ1-2, the V gene TRBV5-1, with D unclear. V was clipped by 0 bases and J by 8 bases, with 14 bases between them. CDR1 SGHRS and CDR2 YFSETQ come from the germline V gene. This CDR3 is 14 amino acids long. CDR3 sequence reads: CASSLADGMRGYTF. The CDR3 region has the DNA TGCGCCAGCAGCTTGGCCGACGGAATGAGAGGCTACACCTTC.

This clone appeared a few times. This sequence joins TRBV11-3 and TRBJ1-4, with 9 nucleotides matching TRBD1. This CDR3 has 19 residues. Per germline, CDR1 SGHNT and CDR2 YENEEA. V was pared by 5 bases and J by 0 bases, with 13 bases of the junction left unmatched. Written as DNA, the CDR3 is TGTGCCAGCAGCCCCCAGGGACAGGGATACCCACCAACTAATGAAAAACTGTTTTTT. Protein: CASSPQGQGYPPTNEKLFF. Combining the CDR3 with reference TRBV11-3 and TRBJ1-4 gives the whole variable domain EAGVVQSPRYKIIEKKQPVAFWCNPISGHNTLYWYLQNLGQGPELLIRYENEEAVDDSQLPKDRFSAERLKGVDSTLKIQPAELGDSAVYLCASSPQGQGYPPTNEKLFFGSGTQLSVL.

The chain's CDR3 is CASSRMGGGELFF. CDR3 DNA sequence: TGCGCCAGCAGTCGTATGGGTGGCGGGGAGCTGTTTTTT. The V gene is TRBV10-1, the J gene TRBJ2-2; no definite D call. The CDR3 is 13 residues long. Germline V CDR1 and CDR2: WNHNN, SYGVQD (reference sequence). V was shortened by 5 bases and J by 7 bases, with 11 bases between the two germline ends.

This clone was seen more than once but under ten times. The V and J genes are TRBV9 and TRBJ1-1; 7 nucleotides line up with TRBD1. CDR1 and CDR2 (germline): SGDLS, YYNGEE. CDR3 length: 15 amino acids. The ends lost 3 bases at V and 7 bases at J; junction bases unmatched: 12. The CDR3 region has the DNA TGTGCCAGCAGCGCCCTTGCGGGACAGAGATATGAAGCTTTCTTT. This codes for CASSALAGQRYEAFF. Supplemented by reference TRBV9 and TRBJ1-1, the full variable domain reads DSGVTQTPKHLITATGQRVTLRCSPRSGDLSVYWYQQSLDQGLQFLIQYYNGEERAKGNILERFSAQQFPDLHSELNLSSLELGDSALYFCASSALAGQRYEAFFGQGTRLTVV.

The sample holds a few counts of this clone. The chain employs TRBV7-6 and TRBJ2-3; D unclear. CDR3 size: 15 residues. Germline V lookup: CDR1 SGHVS, CDR2 FNYEAQ. Trimming shortened V by 1 base and J by 0 bases, and 8 bases separated the two germline ends. The CDR3 nucleotides read TGTGCCAGCAGCTTAGGCGGTGCTAGCACAGATACGCAGTATTTT. It specifies CASSLGGASTDTQYF.